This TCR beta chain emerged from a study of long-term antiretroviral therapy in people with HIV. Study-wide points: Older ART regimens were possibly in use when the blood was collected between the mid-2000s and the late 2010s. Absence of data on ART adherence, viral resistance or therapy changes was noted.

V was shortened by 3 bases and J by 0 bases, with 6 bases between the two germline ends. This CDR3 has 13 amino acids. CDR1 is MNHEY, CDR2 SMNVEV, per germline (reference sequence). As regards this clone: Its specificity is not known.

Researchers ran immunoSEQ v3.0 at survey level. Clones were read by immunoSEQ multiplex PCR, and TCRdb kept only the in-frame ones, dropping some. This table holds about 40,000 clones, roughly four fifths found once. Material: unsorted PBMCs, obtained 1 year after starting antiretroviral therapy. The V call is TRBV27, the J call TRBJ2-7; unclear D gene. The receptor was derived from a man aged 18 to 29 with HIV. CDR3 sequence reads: CASSFSGSYEQYF. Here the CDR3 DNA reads TGTGCCAGCAGTTTTTCTGGCTCCTACGAGCAGTACTTC.